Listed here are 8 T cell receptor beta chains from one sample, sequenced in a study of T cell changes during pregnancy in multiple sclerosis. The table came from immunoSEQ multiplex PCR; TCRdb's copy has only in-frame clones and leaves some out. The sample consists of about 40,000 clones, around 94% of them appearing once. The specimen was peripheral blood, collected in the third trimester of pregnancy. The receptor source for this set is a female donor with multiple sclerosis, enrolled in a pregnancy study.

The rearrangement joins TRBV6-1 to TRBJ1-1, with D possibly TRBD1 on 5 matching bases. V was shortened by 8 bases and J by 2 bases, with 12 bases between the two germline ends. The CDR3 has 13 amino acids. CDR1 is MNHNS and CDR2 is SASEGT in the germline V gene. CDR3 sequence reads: CASQADTNTEAFF. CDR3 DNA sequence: TGTGCCAGCCAGGCGGACACTAACACTGAAGCTTTCTTT.

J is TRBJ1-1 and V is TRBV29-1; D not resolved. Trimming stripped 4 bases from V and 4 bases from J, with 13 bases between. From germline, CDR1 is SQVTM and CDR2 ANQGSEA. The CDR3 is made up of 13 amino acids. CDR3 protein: CSVALWSGTEAFF. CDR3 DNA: TGCAGCGTTGCTCTCTGGTCGGGCACTGAAGCTTTCTTT.

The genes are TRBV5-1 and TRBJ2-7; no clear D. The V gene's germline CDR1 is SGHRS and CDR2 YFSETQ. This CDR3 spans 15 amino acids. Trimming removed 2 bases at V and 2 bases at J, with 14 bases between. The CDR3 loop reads CASSFGPTGTYEQYF. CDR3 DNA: TGCGCCAGCAGCTTCGGTCCCACCGGTACCTACGAGCAGTACTTC.

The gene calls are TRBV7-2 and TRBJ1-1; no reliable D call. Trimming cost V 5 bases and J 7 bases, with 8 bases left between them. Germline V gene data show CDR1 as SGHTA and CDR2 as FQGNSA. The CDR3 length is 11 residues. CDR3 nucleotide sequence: TGTGCCAGCAGCCCCACTTTTGAAGCTTTCTTT. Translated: CASSPTFEAFF.

The CDR3 DNA reads as TGTGCCAGCAGCTTAGAACGACTTAGCACAGATACGCAGTATTTT. This translates into CASSLERLSTDTQYF. The chain employs TRBV7-2 and TRBJ2-3; no reliable D call. This CDR3 region has 15 residues. Germline loops: CDR1 SGHTA, CDR2 FQGNSA. V was cut by 1 base and J by 0 bases, with 8 bases left in between.

The CDR3 spells CASRSTRDRNYGYTF. The DNA for the CDR3 is TGTGCCAGCAGGTCTACCCGGGACAGGAACTATGGCTACACCTTC. The chain recombines TRBV5-4 with TRBJ1-2; 8 bases agree with TRBD1. After removal of 5 bases from V and 2 bases from J, the junction contained 8 bases not matched to a gene. Per germline, CDR1 SGHNT and CDR2 YYREEE (reference sequence). This CDR3 is 15 amino acids long.

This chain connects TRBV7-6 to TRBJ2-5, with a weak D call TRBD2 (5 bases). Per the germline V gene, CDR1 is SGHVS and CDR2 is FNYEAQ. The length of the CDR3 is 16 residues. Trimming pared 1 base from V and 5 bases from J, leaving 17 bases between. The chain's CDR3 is CASSLGFTRGLETQYF. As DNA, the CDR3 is TGTGCCAGCAGCTTAGGGTTCACTAGAGGGTTGGAGACCCAGTACTTC. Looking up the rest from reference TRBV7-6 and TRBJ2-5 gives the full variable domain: GAGVSQSPRYKVTKRGQDVALRCDPISGHVSLYWYRQALGQGPEFLTYFNYEAQQDKSGLPNDRFSAERPEGSISTLTIQRTEQRDSAMYRCASSLGFTRGLETQYFGPGTRLLVL.

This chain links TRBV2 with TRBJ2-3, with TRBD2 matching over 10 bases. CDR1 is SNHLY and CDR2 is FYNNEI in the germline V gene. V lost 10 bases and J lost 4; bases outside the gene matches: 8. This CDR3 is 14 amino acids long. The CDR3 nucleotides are TGTGCCACAAAAGCGGGGGGGCGGGCAGATACGCAGTATTTT. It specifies CATKAGGRADTQYF.